The next 14 T cell receptor beta chains were all read from a single sample in a study of OX40 agonist ivuxolimab in advanced cancers. Measured with immunoSEQ multiplex PCR; TCRdb has only the in-frame clones, and not every one. Of over 20,000 clones listed, around nine tenths are singletons. Sample: CD4+ or CD8+ T cells sorted from blood, taken in a trial of the OX40 agonist ivuxolimab. All receptors come from an adult with an advanced solid tumor such as melanoma, head and neck, liver or kidney cancer.

The V call is TRBV9, the J call TRBJ2-3; no clear D gene. The CDR3 runs 13 residues. Per germline, CDR1 SGDLS and CDR2 YYNGEE. V dropped 2 bases and J dropped 2 bases, with 6 bases sitting between them. The CDR3 DNA reads TGTGCCAGCAGCGTCGGAATCACAGATACGCAGTATTTT. Translated: CASSVGITDTQYF. The full variable domain, completed using reference TRBV9 and TRBJ2-3, is DSGVTQTPKHLITATGQRVTLRCSPRSGDLSVYWYQQSLDQGLQFLIQYYNGEERAKGNILERFSAQQFPDLHSELNLSSLELGDSALYFCASSVGITDTQYFGPGTRLTVL.

Here the CDR3 reads CATWTGGDQPQHF. The CDR3 DNA sequence: TGTGCCACTTGGACAGGGGGCGATCAGCCCCAGCATTTT. The rearrangement links TRBV6-5 to TRBJ1-5, with 11 bases fitting TRBD1. The V gene end was trimmed by 10 bases and the J gene end by 5 bases; junction bases not matched to a gene: 4. Germline V gives CDR1 MNHEY, CDR2 SVGAGI. The CDR3 has 13 residues.

This clone was recorded a few times. The sample carries other DNA sequences with the same CDR3. This chain uses TRBV5-6 with TRBJ1-5, with D hard to call. Germline assignment: CDR1 SGHDT and CDR2 YYEEEE. The CDR3 has 15 residues. Deletions cut 0 bases from V and 0 bases from J, with 7 bases between. This CDR3 reads CASSLAGDSNQPQHF. In nucleotides, the CDR3 is TGTGCCAGCAGCTTGGCCGGGGATAGCAATCAGCCCCAGCATTTT.

The gene calls are TRBV19 and TRBJ2-7; D may be TRBD2 (6 bases). Between the trimmed V and J ends, which lost 3 bases and 3 bases, there was a span of 12 bases. The CDR3 covers 14 residues. Per germline, CDR1 LNHDA and CDR2 SQIVND (reference sequence). CDR3 protein: CASSMTGVVYEQYF. The CDR3 coding sequence is TGTGCCAGTAGTATGACGGGAGTGGTCTACGAGCAGTACTTC. Drawing the rest from reference TRBV19 and TRBJ2-7, the complete variable domain is DGGITQSPKYLFRKEGQNVTLSCEQNLNHDAMYWYRQDPGQGLRLIYYSQIVNDFQKGDIAEGYSVSREKKESFPLTVTSAQKNPTAFYLCASSMTGVVYEQYFGPGTRLTVT.

This chain links TRBV27 with TRBJ2-3; 8 bases align to TRBD2. The CDR3 contains 15 residues. The J segment lost 5 bases and the V segment lost 2 bases, leaving 6 bases of the junction unmatched. Germline-derived CDR1 and CDR2 are MNHEY and SMNVEV (reference sequence). The CDR3 DNA is TGTGCCAGCAGTTTACAAGCGGGAGCGGTAGATACGCAGTATTTT. This translates into CASSLQAGAVDTQYF.

The V gene is TRBV6-6, the J gene TRBJ1-1; D perhaps matches TRBD1 (6 bases). V was pared by 2 bases and J by 1 base, with 11 bases between. CDR1 and CDR2 from the germline V gene are MNHNY and SVGAGI (reference sequence). The CDR3 extends over 15 amino acids. In nucleotides, the CDR3 is TGTGCCAGCAGTTACATCTCAGGGGAGAACACTGAAGCTTTCTTT. Translated: CASSYISGENTEAFF.

The chain carries TRBV2 and TRBJ2-2; tentative D call: TRBD2 (6 bases). CDR1 is SNHLY, CDR2 FYNNEI, per germline. This CDR3 has 15 amino acids. V lost 9 bases to trimming and J lost 6 bases, with 20 bases between them. This chain's CDR3 is CASQTGGSGAGELFF. In DNA form, the CDR3 reads TGTGCCAGTCAGACCGGGGGATCGGGGGCCGGGGAGCTGTTTTTT.

The V and J genes are TRBV13 and TRBJ1-1, with D unclear. CDR3 size: 15 residues. Germline V gene data show CDR1 as PRHDT and CDR2 as FYEKMQ (reference sequence). Trimming took off 5 bases at V and 3 bases at J, with 16 bases between the two ends. CDR3 region: CASSPTRGRDTEAFF. Here the CDR3 DNA reads TGTGCCAGCAGCCCGACACGGGGAAGGGACACTGAAGCTTTCTTT.

CDR3 protein: CASSLLIVAHEQYF. The DNA of the CDR3 is TGTGCCAGCAGCTTACTAATAGTGGCCCACGAGCAGTACTTC. J is TRBJ2-7 and V is TRBV6-1, with no clear D. Germline values: CDR1 MNHNS, CDR2 SASEGT. CDR3 size: 14 residues. The germline V and J ends were trimmed by 6 bases and 5 bases, with 17 bases remaining between them.

CDR3 in DNA: TGTGCCAGCAGCCAAGATGCCAGAGCCTACGAGCAGTACTTC. The encoded protein is CASSQDARAYEQYF. The rearrangement uses TRBV4-2 and TRBJ2-7; the D is unclear. Germline V gene sequence: CDR1 LGHNA, CDR2 YNFKEQ. The ends were cut back, 0 bases at V and 2 bases at J, with 8 bases in the middle. The CDR3 loop spans 14 amino acids.

This clone was picked up one time. The CDR3 here is CASSFFETDQETQYF. The CDR3 DNA sequence: TGTGCCAGCAGCTTTTTCGAAACGGACCAAGAGACCCAGTACTTC. The V call is TRBV7-9, the J call TRBJ2-5; D gene ambiguous. Between the trimmed V and J ends, which lost 3 bases and 0 bases, there was a span of 11 bases. The germline V gene has CDR1 SEHNR and CDR2 FQNEAQ (reference sequence). The CDR3 is made up of 15 amino acids.

The chain uses TRBV18 and TRBJ2-5; no reliable D call. Germline loops: CDR1 KGHSH, CDR2 LQKENI. This CDR3 contains 14 residues. Trimming removed 2 bases at V and 2 bases at J, with 9 bases between. This CDR3 reads CASSPIPGQETQYF. The DNA of the CDR3 is TGTGCCAGCTCACCAATTCCGGGTCAAGAGACCCAGTACTTC.

The gene calls are TRBV4-1 and TRBJ1-5; D gene ambiguous. The CDR3 length is 14 residues. Germline V CDR1 and CDR2: MGHRA, YSYEKL. V lost 5 bases and J 4 bases, leaving 12 bases between the germline ends. The CDR3 here is CASSDHWGNQPQHF. CDR3 DNA: TGCGCCAGCAGCGATCACTGGGGAAATCAGCCCCAGCATTTT.

The chain uses TRBV5-6 and TRBJ2-7; TRBD2 aligns across 9 bases. The trim removed 4 bases at V and 4 bases at J, leaving 9 bases unmatched. This CDR3 region has 15 residues. The germline V gene has CDR1 SGHDT and CDR2 YYEEEE. The chain's CDR3 is CASSPLGLAKYEQYF. DNA of the CDR3: TGTGCCAGCAGCCCACTTGGACTAGCGAAATACGAGCAGTACTTC. The variable domain in full, completed from reference TRBV5-6 and TRBJ2-7, reads DAGVTQSPTHLIKTRGQQVTLRCSPKSGHDTVSWYQQALGQGPQFIFQYYEEEERQRGNFPDRFSGHQFPNYSSELNVNALLLGDSALYLCASSPLGLAKYEQYFGPGTRLTVT.